Each of the 2 T cell receptor beta chains below was sequenced from the same sample in a study of shared clonotypes between healthy human individuals (dated by TCRdb to between 2020 and 2021). Library preparation employed the immunoSEQ multiplex PCR assay. TCRdb re-hosts the immuneACCESS table, in-frame sequences only. Its copies lack some clones; in the studies checked, an unresolved V gene accounts for under half of them, and the cause for the rest is not known. Present in this sample are millions of clones, approximately 94% of which were seen just once. The biggest ten clones account for about 1.1% of the sample. CD8 naive samples were obtained by positive selection for CCR7 among CD45RO-negative cells, yielding a CD45RA+CCR7+ population from which TemRA cells were excluded. The sequenced sample was naive CD8+ T cells sorted from blood. The label giving this sample's cell subset or site can be read as: CD45RA+CCR7+. The receptors stem from a man between 18 and 35 years old in good health.

This chain uses TRBV11-2 with TRBJ2-1; 9 nucleotides agree with TRBD2. Per the germline V gene, CDR1 is SGHAT and CDR2 is FQNNGV. The ends lost 5 bases at V and 8 bases at J; junction bases unmatched: 13. There are 16 residues in the CDR3. In nucleotides, the CDR3 is TGTGCCAGCAGCACCGTGTTGGTTAGCGGGAGCGATGAGCAGTTCTTC. Encoded protein: CASSTVLVSGSDEQFF.

This clone has a handful of counts. The genes are TRBV9 and TRBJ2-3; the D is unclear. The germline V gene encodes CDR1 SGDLS and CDR2 YYNGEE. The CDR3 is made up of 12 amino acids. The V end lost 0 bases, the J end lost 6 bases, and 5 bases lay between the germline ends. The CDR3 bases are TGTGCCAGCAGCGTAGAGTGGGATACGCAGTATTTT. This sequence encodes CASSVEWDTQYF.